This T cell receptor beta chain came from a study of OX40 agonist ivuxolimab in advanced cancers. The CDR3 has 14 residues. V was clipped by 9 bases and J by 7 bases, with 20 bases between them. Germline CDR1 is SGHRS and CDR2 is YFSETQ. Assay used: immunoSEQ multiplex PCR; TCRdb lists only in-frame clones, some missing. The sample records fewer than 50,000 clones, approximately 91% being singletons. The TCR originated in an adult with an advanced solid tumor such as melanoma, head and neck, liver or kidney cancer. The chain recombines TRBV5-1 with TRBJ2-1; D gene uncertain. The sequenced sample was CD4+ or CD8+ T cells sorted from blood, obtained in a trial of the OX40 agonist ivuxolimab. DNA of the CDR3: TGCGCCACCAGAACGTCGGGTGTTGTGAATGAGCAGTTCTTC. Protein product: CATRTSGVVNEQFF.